The 29 T cell receptor beta chains listed next were all sequenced from one sample in a study of blood T cell repertoires in COVID-19. TCRdb's copy holds only in-frame clones and misses some; the assay was immunoSEQ multiplex PCR. The sample lists 250,000 to 350,000 clones, around 89% seen once, with approximately 0.84% in the top ten. Sequenced sample: peripheral blood. Receptor source: a man younger than 40 with acute or convalescent COVID-19.

The chain is built from TRBV28 and TRBJ1-6, with D maybe TRBD1 (5 bases). The CDR3 contains 13 residues. Trimming stripped 6 bases from V and 9 bases from J, with 12 bases between. From germline, CDR1 is MDHEN and CDR2 SYDVKM. The CDR3 region is CASRPTVTSPLHF. The CDR3 nucleotides are TGTGCCAGCAGGCCGACAGTTACTTCACCCCTCCACTTT.

This sequence joins TRBV7-2 and TRBJ2-7; a weak D match, TRBD1 (6 bases). CDR3 size: 13 residues. CDR1 and CDR2 from the germline V gene are SGHTA and FQGNSA. V lost 7 bases, J lost 3 bases, and 13 bases lay in between. CDR3 protein: CASKRDILYEQYF. The CDR3 DNA reads TGTGCCAGCAAGAGGGACATCCTCTACGAGCAGTACTTC.

The chain is built from TRBV6-5 and TRBJ2-3; 8 bases map to TRBD2. The CDR3 is 15 amino acids. Trimming took 2 bases from V and 2 from J; bases not matched to a gene: 3. Germline CDR1 and CDR2: MNHEY and SVGAGI. The CDR3 bases are TGTGCCAGCAGTTACGGGACTAGGATCACAGATACGCAGTATTTT. This sequence encodes CASSYGTRITDTQYF.

The CDR3: CASSPGQTTLSNQPQHF. CDR3 in DNA: TGTGCCAGCAGCCCCGGACAGACTACTCTTAGCAATCAGCCCCAGCATTTT. The V call is TRBV21-1, the J call TRBJ1-5; the table's D call, TRBD1, was not checked against the DNA. TRBV21-1 is given as a pseudogene. CDR3 size: 17 residues.

The rearrangement joins TRBV7-2 to TRBJ2-7, with TRBD1 matching 8 bases. CDR1 and CDR2 from the germline V gene are SGHTA and FQGNSA. The CDR3 extends over 14 amino acids. V shed 4 bases, J shed 0 bases, and the junction held 2 bases outside the gene matches. CDR3 amino acids: CASSSGQGSYEQYF. The CDR3, as DNA: TGTGCCAGCAGCTCTGGACAGGGCTCCTACGAGCAGTACTTC.

This clone was counted a few times. The V and J genes are TRBV5-1 and TRBJ1-2, with 7 nucleotides matching TRBD1. V dropped 4 bases and J dropped 7; count of bases not matched to a gene: 4. There are 12 residues in the CDR3. Germline V gene sequence: CDR1 SGHRS, CDR2 YFSETQ. The CDR3 spells CASSTGVGGYTF. The CDR3 DNA sequence: TGCGCCAGCAGCACAGGGGTGGGTGGCTACACCTTC.

This chain uses TRBV2 with TRBJ1-6, with TRBD1 matching 7 bases. Germline V CDR1 and CDR2: SNHLY, FYNNEI. The CDR3 sequence is 15 residues long. Trimming cost V 3 bases and J 7 bases; bases outside gene matches: 6. CDR3 sequence (DNA): TGTGCCAGCAGTGAGGGGGACAGCAAGAATTCACCCCTCCACTTT. Protein product: CASSEGDSKNSPLHF.

The chain recombines TRBV28 with TRBJ1-5, with D perhaps TRBD1 (6 bases). Trimming took 3 bases from V and 7 from J, leaving 10 bases between them. CDR1 is MDHEN, CDR2 SYDVKM, per germline. The CDR3 extends over 13 amino acids. The CDR3 DNA is TGTGCCAGCAGTTTGACAGGCGGGCAGCCCCAGCATTTT. Its translation: CASSLTGGQPQHF. The whole variable domain, remainder taken from reference TRBV28 and TRBJ1-5, is DVKVTQSSRYLVKRTGEKVFLECVQDMDHENMFWYRQDPGLGLRLIYFSYDVKMKEKGDIPEGYSVSREKKERFSLILESASTNQTSMYLCASSLTGGQPQHFGDGTRLSIL.

The genes are TRBV12-3 or TRBV12-4 and TRBJ2-1; TRBD2 matches 8 bases. J lost 6 bases, V lost 10 bases, and 8 bases had no gene match. The CDR3 runs 13 residues. This chain's CDR3 is CATKRELTNEQFF. As DNA, the CDR3 is TGTGCCACGAAGCGGGAGCTAACCAATGAGCAGTTCTTC.

This chain links TRBV7-2 with TRBJ2-5; perhaps TRBD2 as D (6 bases). Trimming pared 5 bases from V and 1 base from J, leaving 17 bases between. CDR1 SGHTA and CDR2 FQGNSA come from the germline V gene. The CDR3 length is 16 residues. CDR3: CASSVRDSIIQETQYF. The CDR3 DNA follows: TGTGCCAGCAGCGTCCGGGACTCAATCATCCAAGAGACCCAGTACTTC.

This clone was seen a single time. V gene TRBV5-4 combines with J gene TRBJ2-7, with 11 bases lining up with TRBD2. Trimming removed 0 bases from V and 7 bases from J; junction bases left unmatched: 18. Germline values: CDR1 SGHNT, CDR2 YYREEE (reference sequence). The CDR3 length is 19 residues. The CDR3 coding sequence is TGTGCCAGCAGCTTGGACCTACGAGTAGCGGGGGGGCCCCTTAGTGAGCAGTACTTC. It encodes CASSLDLRVAGGPLSEQYF.

The rearrangement uses TRBV6-1 and TRBJ2-3; 14 positions match TRBD2. The CDR3 loop spans 18 amino acids. J was trimmed by 3 bases and V by 2 bases; bases with no gene match: 7. The V gene's germline CDR1 is MNHNS and CDR2 SASEGT. The CDR3 nucleotides are TGTGCCAGCAGTGAATATATAGGGACTAGCGGGGGTACAGATACGCAGTATTTT. This codes for CASSEYIGTSGGTDTQYF.

This chain connects TRBV28 to TRBJ1-5, with 7 bases that match TRBD1. V was clipped by 6 bases and J by 0 bases; unmatched bases: 8. This CDR3 contains 16 residues. Germline V lookup: CDR1 MDHEN, CDR2 SYDVKM. The CDR3 region is CASSFPRDSSNQPQHF. CDR3 in DNA: TGTGCCAGCAGCTTCCCCCGGGACAGTAGCAATCAGCCCCAGCATTTT.

The chain uses TRBV3-1 (or the pseudogene TRBV3-2) and TRBJ1-6, with D possibly being TRBD1 (6 bases). Germline V lookup: CDR1 LGHDT, CDR2 YNNKEL (reference sequence). The CDR3 totals 16 residues. V was pared by 0 bases and J by 4 bases, with 10 bases between. The CDR3 region is CASSQDGTNYNSPLHF. The CDR3 region has the DNA TGTGCCAGCAGCCAAGATGGGACAAATTATAATTCACCCCTCCACTTT.

The chain couples TRBV5-4 to TRBJ2-7, with TRBD2 as a possible D gene (5 bases). CDR1 is SGHNT and CDR2 is YYREEE in the germline V gene (reference sequence). The V end lost 4 bases, the J end lost 3 bases, and 11 bases lay between the germline ends. CDR3 length: 13 residues. CDR3 coding DNA: TGTGCCAGCAGCCGCGGACGGGACTACGAGCAGTACTTC. Residues: CASSRGRDYEQYF.

For the CDR3, the DNA is TGTGCCAGCAGGGACGGACAACGGCATGAGCAGTTCTTC. Translation: CASRDGQRHEQFF. The J gene is TRBJ2-1, the V gene TRBV2; tentatively, D is TRBD1 (5 bases). The V gene lost 6 bases and the J gene lost 8 bases, with 14 bases spanning the gap. Germline V gene lookup returns CDR1 SNHLY and CDR2 FYNNEI. There are 13 residues in the CDR3.

CDR3: CASSTGFTSNYGYTF. The CDR3 nucleotides are TGTGCCAGTAGCACAGGTTTTACCTCTAACTATGGCTACACCTTC. This chain uses TRBV19 with TRBJ1-2; TRBD1 is a possible D gene (5 bases). Trimming removed 6 bases at V and 0 bases at J, with 14 bases between. Germline-derived CDR1 and CDR2 are LNHDA and SQIVND (reference sequence). The CDR3 runs to 15 residues. The full variable domain, with the rest looked up from reference TRBV19 and TRBJ1-2, is DGGITQSPKYLFRKEGQNVTLSCEQNLNHDAMYWYRQDPGQGLRLIYYSQIVNDFQKGDIAEGYSVSREKKESFPLTVTSAQKNPTAFYLCASSTGFTSNYGYTFGSGTRLTVV.

The chain uses TRBV27 and TRBJ1-3; D not certain. There are 15 residues in the CDR3. V was shortened by 2 bases and J by 0 bases, with 8 bases between the two germline ends. Germline CDR1 MNHEY, CDR2 SMNVEV (reference sequence). The CDR3 loop is CASSLGSVSGNTIYF. DNA for the CDR3: TGTGCCAGCAGTTTAGGCTCAGTCTCTGGAAACACCATATATTTT.

The chain employs TRBV3-1 (or the pseudogene TRBV3-2) and TRBJ1-3; perhaps TRBD1 as D (6 bases). V was pared by 7 bases and J by 3 bases, with 13 bases between. Germline CDR1 and CDR2: LGHDT and YNNKEL (reference sequence). The CDR3 is 14 residues long. In DNA form, the CDR3 reads TGTGCCAGCAACCATCGACAGGTTGGAAACACCATATATTTT. Protein: CASNHRQVGNTIYF.

The chain has TRBV7-8 and TRBJ1-6; possibly TRBD1 for D (5 bases). Germline V gene lookup returns CDR1 SGHVS and CDR2 FQNEAQ. Trimming took off 6 bases at V and 0 bases at J, with 12 bases between the two ends. The CDR3 runs 16 residues. This chain's CDR3 is CASSSHRSSYNSPLHF. The CDR3 DNA reads TGTGCCAGCAGTAGTCACAGGAGCTCCTATAATTCACCCCTCCACTTT.

The chain joins TRBV5-4 to TRBJ2-7, with D unclear. From germline, CDR1 is SGHNT and CDR2 YYREEE (reference sequence). Trimming shortened V by 1 base and J by 0 bases, and 11 bases separated the two germline ends. The CDR3 has 15 residues. The CDR3 nucleotides read TGTGCCAGCAGCTTGACGGCAGCGAACTCCTACGAGCAGTACTTC. Its protein product is CASSLTAANSYEQYF.

This clone was seen more than once but under ten times. J is TRBJ2-2 and V is TRBV11-2, with 11 bases fitting TRBD2. Trimming removed 2 bases from V and 4 bases from J; junction bases left unmatched: 9. This CDR3 is built from 18 residues. Germline V CDR1 and CDR2: SGHAT, FQNNGV. For the CDR3, the DNA is TGTGCCAGCAGCTTAACGTTTAGCGGGGGGGCCCGCACCGGGGAGCTGTTTTTT. Translating it yields CASSLTFSGGARTGELFF.

This sequence joins TRBV6-6 and TRBJ1-1; weak D call: TRBD1 (6 bases). V was trimmed by 2 bases and J by 1 base, leaving 11 bases between them. The length of the CDR3 is 15 residues. Looked up from germline, CDR1 is MNHNY and CDR2 is SVGAGI (reference sequence). In DNA, the CDR3 is TGTGCCAGCAGTTACGGACAGCACCGGAACACTGAAGCTTTCTTT. This sequence encodes CASSYGQHRNTEAFF.

CDR3 coding DNA: TGCGCCAGCAGCTTGATATCGGGAAATCCTGAAGCTTTCTTT. The encoded protein is CASSLISGNPEAFF. This chain links TRBV5-1 with TRBJ1-1, with no clear D. This CDR3 has 14 residues. Trimming pared 1 base from V and 6 bases from J, leaving 13 bases between. Germline V gene lookup returns CDR1 SGHRS and CDR2 YFSETQ.

The chain recombines TRBV28 with TRBJ2-4; TRBD2 aligns across 12 bases. The J segment lost 15 bases and the V segment lost 1 base, leaving 7 bases of the junction unmatched. Per the germline V gene, CDR1 is MDHEN and CDR2 is SYDVKM. The CDR3 sequence is 14 residues long. CDR3 bases: TGTGCCAGCAGTTTATTGACTAGCGGGAGAAGGTGGTACTTC. Its protein product is CASSLLTSGRRWYF.

The rearrangement links TRBV5-1 to TRBJ1-1; D gene ambiguous. The CDR3 is made up of 14 amino acids. The V and J ends lost 6 bases and 2 bases respectively, with 14 bases between them. In germline, CDR1 is SGHRS, CDR2 YFSETQ. The CDR3 DNA reads TGCGCCAGCAAGACGGACTCCCCTAACACTGAAGCTTTCTTT. Translated: CASKTDSPNTEAFF.

The chain is built from TRBV11-3 and TRBJ2-7, with D perhaps matching TRBD1 (7 bases). The CDR3 sequence is 11 residues long. Germline assignment: CDR1 SGHNT and CDR2 YENEEA. Trimming took 5 bases from V and 7 from J, leaving 9 bases between them. The CDR3 sequence is CASSAGQEQYF. CDR3 DNA sequence: TGTGCCAGCAGCGCGGGACAGGAGCAGTACTTC.

This chain links TRBV19 with TRBJ1-5; 9 positions agree with TRBD1. CDR3 length: 15 residues. Trimming at V came to 5 bases and at J to 5 bases, leaving 7 bases not matched to a gene. Germline CDR1 LNHDA, CDR2 SQIVND (reference sequence). CDR3 loop: CASSSGQGPYQPQHF. CDR3 in DNA: TGTGCCAGTAGTTCAGGACAGGGGCCCTATCAGCCCCAGCATTTT.

This chain uses TRBV28 with TRBJ2-4; weak D call: TRBD2 (6 bases). Germline V CDR1 and CDR2: MDHEN, SYDVKM. Deletions cut 5 bases from V and 0 bases from J, with 8 bases between. The CDR3 contains 14 residues. CDR3 DNA: TGTGCCAGCAGTATGCGGGGAGCCAAAAACATTCAGTACTTC. Protein sequence: CASSMRGAKNIQYF.